The sequence of this TCR beta chain was determined in a study of cytomegalovirus exposure and HLA in healthy donors. Study results and limitations: Owing to their indistinguishability, certain V segments, notably TRBV6-2 and TRBV6-3, were excluded. In a later analysis, specific HLA alleles were associated with 15,000 to 20,000 TCR beta sequences at a 0.05 false discovery rate.

PCR used 60 Vbeta primers and 13 Jbeta primers. Clones were read by immunoSEQ multiplex PCR, and TCRdb kept only the in-frame ones, dropping some. The table lists 160,000 or so clones, roughly 82% of them singletons. The V end was cut by 5 bases, the J end by 8 bases, with 15 bases between. The CDR3 spans 13 residues. Germline lookup yields CDR1 SGHVS and CDR2 FQNEAQ. As concerns this clone: Its cognate antigen is unknown.

The V call is TRBV7-8, the J call TRBJ1-2; D possibly corresponds to TRBD1 (5 bases). What was sequenced was PBMCs. The source is a woman in her forties or fifties in good health and CMV-seropositive. The CDR3 bases are TGTGCCAGCAGCCAGGTGGGGGGTGAAGGCTACACCTTC. Its translation: CASSQVGGEGYTF.